These T cell receptor beta chains were read from a single sample in a study of blood T cell repertoires in COVID-19. Libraries were prepared by immunoSEQ multiplex PCR; TCRdb keeps only in-frame clonotypes and omits some of them. The sample shows 250,000 to 300,000 clones, around 88% of them seen only once. Sequencing was performed on peripheral blood. Source of these receptors: a woman in her twenties or thirties who had recovered from COVID-19. Each CDR3 is given with its conserved first and last residue. D genes are given only for firm matches. The size of a clone is reported for some rows only, either as once, few or many, or as a class for expanded clones.

j_call d_call v_call clone_size cdr3_nt cdr3_aa
TRBJ2-7 . TRBV5-4 . TGTGCCAGCAGCTTGGCCAGGACCTACGAGCAGTACTTC CASSLARTYEQYF
TRBJ1-6 . TRBV19 . TGTGCCAGTAGTATCGAAGGGGTCTATAATTCACCCCTCCACTTT CASSIEGVYNSPLHF
TRBJ1-2 TRBD1 TRBV7-9 . TGTGCCAGCATCCAATCGACAGGGCAGACCTTC CASIQSTGQTF
TRBJ1-1 . TRBV9 . TGTGCCAGCAGCGTAGCCCCCGGGACAACGAACACTGAAGCTTTCTTT CASSVAPGTTNTEAFF
TRBJ2-2 TRBD1 TRBV13 . TGTGCCAGCCGGACAGGGGGTGGCACCGGGGAGCTGTTTTTT CASRTGGGTGELFF
TRBJ2-2 . TRBV30 . TGTGCCTGGAGTGTGCTGGGCCCCGGGGAGCTGTTTTTT CAWSVLGPGELFF
TRBJ2-7 . TRBV5-1 once TGCGCCAGCAGCTTGGGTGACAGGACCTACGAGCAGTACTTC CASSLGDRTYEQYF
TRBJ2-3 . TRBV5-4 . TGTGCCAGCAGCATCAGACCACTACGCACAGATACGCAGTATTTT CASSIRPLRTDTQYF
TRBJ2-7 . TRBV3-1/TRBV3-2 few TGTGCCAGCAGCCTTGGACAAAGCGCTGAGCAGTACTTC CASSLGQSAEQYF
TRBJ1-2 TRBD1 TRBV5-1 . TGCGCCAGCAGCTTGACAGGGGGCGTCTATGGCTACACCTTC CASSLTGGVYGYTF
TRBJ1-1 . TRBV29-1 . TGCAGCGCCGTGACAGGAGGCACTGAAGCTTTCTTT CSAVTGGTEAFF
TRBJ2-1 . TRBV7-8 . TGTGCCAGCAGCTCCCGACAGGACGCCTACAATGAGCAGTTCTTC CASSSRQDAYNEQFF
TRBJ1-3 TRBD1 TRBV5-1 once TGCGCCAGCAGCGTACAGGGGGCGTATGGAAACACCATATATTTT CASSVQGAYGNTIYF
TRBJ2-5 TRBD2 TRBV12-3/TRBV12-4 . TGTGCCAGCAGCCCCGGGAGGGAGACCCAGTACTTC CASSPGRETQYF
TRBJ1-6 TRBD1 TRBV2 . TGTGCCAGCATCTTTCGGGACAGTACGAATTCACCCCTCCACTTT CASIFRDSTNSPLHF
TRBJ1-6 TRBD1 TRBV27 once TGTGCCAGCAGGGTGACAGGGTATAATTCACCCCTCCACTTT CASRVTGYNSPLHF
TRBJ1-2 TRBD1 TRBV12-3/TRBV12-4 . TGTGCCAGCAGTTTGTGGGACAGGGACGGCTACACCTTC CASSLWDRDGYTF
TRBJ1-4 TRBD1 TRBV3-1/TRBV3-2 . TGTGCCAGCAGCCTATCACAGGGGGCATTCGAAAAACTGTTTTTT CASSLSQGAFEKLFF
TRBJ2-6 . TRBV3-1/TRBV3-2 . TGTGCCAGCAGCCAAGTTTTATCGGGGGCCAACGTCCTGACTTTC CASSQVLSGANVLTF
TRBJ2-5 . TRBV7-9 once TGTGCCAGCCAAAACAACCAAGAGACCCAGTACTTC CASQNNQETQYF
TRBJ2-7 . TRBV9 . TGTGCCAGCAGCGTAGCAGGCAGGGGCCCCAGCTCCTACGAGCAGTACTTC CASSVAGRGPSSYEQYF
TRBJ1-3 TRBD1 TRBV7-2 . TGTGCCAGCAGTTCCGGGACAGGGAGAGGGTCGGACACCATATATTTT CASSSGTGRGSDTIYF
TRBJ1-4 . TRBV5-1 . TGCGCCAGCAGCTTGAACGTCGGGGGGGATGAAAAACTGTTTTTT CASSLNVGGDEKLFF
TRBJ1-6 . TRBV5-1 . TGCGCCAGCAGCTTGGTAGGGGATTCACCCCTCCACTTT CASSLVGDSPLHF